The present T cell receptor beta chain was sequenced within a study of long-term antiretroviral therapy in people with HIV. Going into DNA extraction, samples held roughly 0.95-11 million cryopreserved PBMC. This clone was observed once. Version v3.0 of the immunoSEQ assay ran at survey level. The table came from immunoSEQ multiplex PCR; TCRdb's copy has only in-frame clones and leaves some out. The sample lists tens of thousands of clones; less than 85% were seen once. The CDR3 contains 14 residues. The germline gives CDR1 MDHEN, CDR2 SYDVKM. V shed 5 bases and J 6 bases; nucleotides not matched to a gene: 7.

The TCR originated in a man aged 35-49 years with HIV. The sample here was unsorted PBMCs, taken 0.5 years before starting antiretroviral therapy. The V gene is TRBV28, the J gene TRBJ2-3, with 8 bases lining up with TRBD1. This CDR3 is CASSPRQGSDTQYF. DNA for the CDR3: TGTGCCAGCAGTCCACGACAGGGGTCCGATACGCAGTATTTT.